Listed below are T cell receptor beta chains from one sample, sequenced in a study of blood T cell repertoires in COVID-19. Generated by immunoSEQ multiplex PCR, the TCRdb table keeps only in-frame clones and is missing some. The sample has fewer than 250,000 clones, around 90% seen once. The sample taken for sequencing was PBMCs or T cells enriched from blood (not recorded which). These TCRs come from a man in his thirties or forties who had recovered from COVID-19. Both conserved end residues are part of each CDR3. The D gene is left open where the match is weak. Only part of the rows carry a size: once, few, many, or a class if the clone is expanded.

j_call clone_size v_call d_call cdr3_nt cdr3_aa
TRBJ2-7 - TRBV2 TRBD2 TGTGCCAGCAGGTCTCCCCTAGCGGGGGAGGACTACGAGCAGTACTTC CASRSPLAGEDYEQYF
TRBJ2-2 - TRBV5-1 - TGCGCCAGCAGCCAAACTGGGGCCGGACAGAAGAACACCGGGGAGCTGTTTTTT CASSQTGAGQKNTGELFF
TRBJ1-1 few TRBV30 TRBD1 TGTGCCTGGAGTCCCCCCAGACCGGGACAGGGAAGGACTGAAGCTTTCTTT CAWSPPRPGQGRTEAFF
TRBJ1-4 - TRBV14 - TGTGCCAGCAGCCAGCGGGGTGGGGAGGAAAAACTGTTTTTT CASSQRGGEEKLFF
TRBJ1-6 few TRBV6-2/TRBV6-3 - TGTGCCAGCAGTTTCCCTGGAGGGATCAGTAATTCACCCCTCCACTTT CASSFPGGISNSPLHF
TRBJ2-5 - TRBV19 TRBD1 TGTGCCAGTAGTATGACCGGGACAGGGAGTTCAGGAGAGACCCAGTACTTC CASSMTGTGSSGETQYF
TRBJ2-3 once TRBV7-8 TRBD2 TGTGCCAGCAGCTTAAGAACTAGCGGGGGTGCTCAGGCGCAGTATTTT CASSLRTSGGAQAQYF
TRBJ1-6 - TRBV6-5 - TGTGCCAGCACCCCCGAGACGACAGACAATTCACCCCTCCACTTT CASTPETTDNSPLHF
TRBJ1-1 - TRBV5-1 TRBD1 TGCGCCAGCAGCCCCGCCCGGACAGGGACGATGACTGAAGCTTTCTTT CASSPARTGTMTEAFF
TRBJ2-6 - TRBV3-1/TRBV3-2 TRBD2 TGTGCCAGCAGCCCCCGGGGGGGGCTGGGTGGGGCCAACGTCCTGACTTTC CASSPRGGLGGANVLTF
TRBJ2-7 - TRBV9 - TGTGCCAGCAAAGAAGAATTGAGGGACTTCTACGAGCAGTACTTC CASKEELRDFYEQYF
TRBJ1-5 - TRBV19 TRBD1 TGTGCCAGTAGTTCCGGTTCCGGGACAGGGCTAAATAGCAATCAGCCCCAGCATTTT CASSSGSGTGLNSNQPQHF